This T cell receptor (beta chain) appears in the sequencing data of a study of blood T cells in healthy people across ages. Overall study results and limits: With unsorted PBMCs, a conclusive comparison of naive versus antigen-experienced cells was not possible.

It was with a sample-barcoded 5' primer and a J-beta primer mix that a second PCR of roughly 7 to 12 cycles was run. A template-switch adaptor with 12 random nucleotides tagged each cDNA molecule. TCRdb passed the 5' RACE reads through MiXCR, listing each CDR3 protein once. The data contain hundreds of thousands of distinct CDR3 sequences, approximately 53% of them singletons. Trimming stripped 0 bases from V and 4 bases from J, with 21 bases between. The CDR3 runs to 17 residues. Germline CDR1 DFQATT, CDR2 SNEGSKA (reference sequence). Comments on this clonotype: Its cognate antigen is unknown.

This chain uses TRBV20-1 with TRBJ1-2, with D possibly matching TRBD1 (5 bases). Sequenced sample: blood. The sequence was collected from a man aged 35 to 55 in good health. The CDR3 sequence is CSARDTLGPRSSYGYTF. The DNA of the CDR3 is TGCAGTGCTAGAGATACGTTGGGGCCGCGCTCATCCTATGGCTACACCTTC.